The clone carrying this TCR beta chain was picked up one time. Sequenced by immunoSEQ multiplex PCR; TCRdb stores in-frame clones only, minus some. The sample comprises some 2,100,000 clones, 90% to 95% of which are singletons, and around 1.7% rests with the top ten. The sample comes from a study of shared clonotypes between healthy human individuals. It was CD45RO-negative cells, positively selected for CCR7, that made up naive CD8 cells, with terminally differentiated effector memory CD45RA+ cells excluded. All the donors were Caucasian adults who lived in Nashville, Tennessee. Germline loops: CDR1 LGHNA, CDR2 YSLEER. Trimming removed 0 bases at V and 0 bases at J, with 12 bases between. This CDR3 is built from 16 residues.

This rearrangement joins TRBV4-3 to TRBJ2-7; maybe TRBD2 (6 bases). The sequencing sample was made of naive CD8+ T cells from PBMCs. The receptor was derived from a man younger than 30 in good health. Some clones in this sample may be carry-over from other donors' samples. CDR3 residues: CASSQDPGGSSYEQYF. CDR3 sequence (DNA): TGCGCCAGCAGCCAAGATCCCGGGGGAAGCTCCTACGAGCAGTACTTC.